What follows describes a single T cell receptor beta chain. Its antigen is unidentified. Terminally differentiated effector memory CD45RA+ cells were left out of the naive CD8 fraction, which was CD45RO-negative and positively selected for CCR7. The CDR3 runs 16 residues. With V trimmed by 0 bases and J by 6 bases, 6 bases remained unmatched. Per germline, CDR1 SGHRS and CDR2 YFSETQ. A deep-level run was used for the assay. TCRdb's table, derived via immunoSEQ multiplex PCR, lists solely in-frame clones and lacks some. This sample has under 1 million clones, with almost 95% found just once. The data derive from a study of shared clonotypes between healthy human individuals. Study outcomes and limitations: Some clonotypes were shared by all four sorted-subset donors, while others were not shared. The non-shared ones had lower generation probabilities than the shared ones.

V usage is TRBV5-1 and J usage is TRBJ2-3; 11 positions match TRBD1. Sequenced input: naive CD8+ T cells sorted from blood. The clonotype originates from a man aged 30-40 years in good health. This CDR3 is CASSLGTGGALDTQYF. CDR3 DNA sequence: TGCGCCAGCAGCTTGGGGACAGGGGGCGCGTTGGATACGCAGTATTTT.